These 8 T cell receptor beta chains were all obtained from the same sample, sequenced in a study of memory B cells and T cells in multiple sclerosis. Their target antigens are unknown. Profiling relied on immunoSEQ multiplex PCR, and the TCRdb table lists in-frame clones only, not all of them. In the table there are 9,000 to 15,000 clones, just under 85% of which are singletons. CFSE-dim autoproliferating and CFSE-high non-proliferating T cells from unstimulated culture were sequenced separately. Pooled replicate wells came from approximately 5x10^7 CFSE-labeled PBMCs cultured 7 days without stimulus. Sequenced: PBMCs from blood kept in culture. The receptors stem from a human donor with multiple sclerosis.

This chain connects TRBV2 to TRBJ2-3, with TRBD1 matching 8 bases. The CDR3 runs 16 residues. Trimming took 10 bases from V and 2 from J; bases not matched to a gene: 14. Germline V gene lookup returns CDR1 SNHLY and CDR2 FYNNEI. The CDR3 reads CATTTPDRASTDTQYF. The CDR3 nucleotides read TGTGCCACCACCACCCCGGACAGGGCTTCCACAGATACGCAGTATTTT.

The genes are TRBV6-4 and TRBJ2-1; D is unclear. The V end was cut by 1 base, the J end by 4 bases, with 11 bases between. Germline V lookup: CDR1 MRHNA, CDR2 SNTAGT. This CDR3 has 15 amino acids. CDR3 sequence (DNA): TGTGCCAGCAGTGACTATCCGGCACCTTACAATGAGCAGTTCTTC. Translation gives CASSDYPAPYNEQFF.

The chain joins TRBV6-5 to TRBJ2-1, with 10 bases lining up with TRBD2. CDR1 is MNHEY and CDR2 is SVGAGI in the germline V gene. With V trimmed by 6 bases and J by 6 bases, 5 bases remained unmatched. The CDR3 has 14 amino acids. The CDR3 bases are TGTGCCAGCAGCTATAGCGGGGGGCCCAATGAGCAGTTCTTC. Amino acids: CASSYSGGPNEQFF.

The chain joins TRBV4-1 to TRBJ2-1; D ambiguous. Trimming pared 0 bases from V and 9 bases from J, leaving 9 bases between. The CDR3 covers 13 residues. Germline V gene data show CDR1 as MGHRA and CDR2 as YSYEKL. CDR3 coding DNA: TGCGCCAGCAGCCAAGAGGAAGTGTTTGAGCAGTTCTTC. Amino acids: CASSQEEVFEQFF.

The chain couples TRBV11-2 to TRBJ2-1, with a weak D call TRBD2 (5 bases). CDR3 length equals 13 residues. V lost 5 bases to trimming and J lost 0 bases, with 5 bases between them. Germline V gene sequence: CDR1 SGHAT, CDR2 FQNNGV. The CDR3 protein is CASSLASYNEQFF. The CDR3 DNA reads TGTGCCAGCAGCCTAGCCTCCTACAATGAGCAGTTCTTC.

The CDR3: CAWSSSQNTIYF. The CDR3 DNA is TGTGCCTGGAGTTCTAGCCAAAACACCATATATTTT. The chain employs TRBV30 and TRBJ1-3; no reliable D call. Looked up from germline, CDR1 is GTSNPN and CDR2 is SVGIG (reference sequence). CDR3 length: 12 residues. V shed 2 bases and J shed 6 bases, with 8 bases lying between them.

V and J are TRBV6-6 and TRBJ2-1; D unresolved. This CDR3 has 15 residues. CDR1 MNHNY and CDR2 SVGAGI come from the germline V gene (reference sequence). V lost 7 bases and J 3 bases, leaving 16 bases between the germline ends. The CDR3 spells CASTTRQVFYNEQFF. As DNA, the CDR3 is TGTGCCAGCACTACGCGCCAGGTTTTCTACAATGAGCAGTTCTTC.

This sequence joins TRBV27 and TRBJ2-7, with 9 bases fitting TRBD1. The CDR3 runs 14 residues. Germline CDR1 and CDR2: MNHEY and SMNVEV (reference sequence). Losses at the gene ends were 3 bases for V and 9 bases for J; bases not matched to a gene: 9. The CDR3 nucleotides are TGTGCCAGCAGTTTCCGGGGACAGGGCGTTGCGCAGTACTTC. Protein: CASSFRGQGVAQYF.